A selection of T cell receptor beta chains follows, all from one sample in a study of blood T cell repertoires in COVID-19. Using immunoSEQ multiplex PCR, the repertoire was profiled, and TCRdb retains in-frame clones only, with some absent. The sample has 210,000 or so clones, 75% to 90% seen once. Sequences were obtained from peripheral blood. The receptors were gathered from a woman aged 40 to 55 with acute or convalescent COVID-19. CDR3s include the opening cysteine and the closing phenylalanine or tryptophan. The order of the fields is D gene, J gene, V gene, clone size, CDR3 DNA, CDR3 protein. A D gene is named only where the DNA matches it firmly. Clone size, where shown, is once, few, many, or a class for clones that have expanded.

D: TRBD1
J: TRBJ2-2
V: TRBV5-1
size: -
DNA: TGCGCCAGCCACAGGGGGGTCACCGGGGAGCTGTTTTTT
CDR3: CASHRGVTGELFF

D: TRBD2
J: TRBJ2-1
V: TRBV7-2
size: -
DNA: TGTGCCAGCAGCTTACGGACTAGCGAGATCAATGAGCAGTTCTTC
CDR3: CASSLRTSEINEQFF

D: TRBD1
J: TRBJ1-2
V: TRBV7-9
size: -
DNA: TGTGCCAGCAGCCTAGGGGACAGCCACTATGGCTACACCTTC
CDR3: CASSLGDSHYGYTF

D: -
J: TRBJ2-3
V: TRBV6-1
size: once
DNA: TGTGCCAGCAGTGAAGGGGGGGGCACAGATACGCAGTATTTT
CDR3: CASSEGGGTDTQYF

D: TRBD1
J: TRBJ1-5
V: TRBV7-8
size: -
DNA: TGTGCCAGCAGCTTAGCGAGGACAGGGAATCAGCCCCAGCATTTT
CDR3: CASSLARTGNQPQHF

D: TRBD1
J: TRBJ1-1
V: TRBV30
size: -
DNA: TGTGCCTGGAGTGTACCTATGGACAGGGGGCGTTACGGTGGCACTGAAGCTTTCTTT
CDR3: CAWSVPMDRGRYGGTEAFF

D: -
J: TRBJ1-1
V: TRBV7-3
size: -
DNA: TGTGCCAGCAGCTTAATGCAGGGTCGCACTGAAGCTTTCTTT
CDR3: CASSLMQGRTEAFF

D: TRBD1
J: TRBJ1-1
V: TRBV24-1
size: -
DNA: TGTGCCACCAGTGAAATATCGCTGACAGGGGAGATGAACACTGAAGCTTTCTTT
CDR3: CATSEISLTGEMNTEAFF

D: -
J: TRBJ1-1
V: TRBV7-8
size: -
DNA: TGTGCCAGCAGCGTGACAGGGAACACTGAAGCTTTCTTT
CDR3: CASSVTGNTEAFF

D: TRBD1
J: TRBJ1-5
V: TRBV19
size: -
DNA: TGTGCCAGTAGTCCGGGACAGGGGATCAATCAGCCCCAGCATTTT
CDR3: CASSPGQGINQPQHF

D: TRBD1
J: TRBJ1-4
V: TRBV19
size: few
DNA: TGTGCCAGTAGTCCACAGGGGGCTTTGGAAAAACTGTTTTTT
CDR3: CASSPQGALEKLFF

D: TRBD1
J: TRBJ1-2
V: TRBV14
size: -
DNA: TGTGCCAGCAGCCTCAAGATATCTGCAGGGGGAACCTATGGCTACACCTTC
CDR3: CASSLKISAGGTYGYTF

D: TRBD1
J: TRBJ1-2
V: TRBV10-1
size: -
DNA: TGCGCCAGCAGTGAAGGGACAGGGTATGGCTACACCTTC
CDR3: CASSEGTGYGYTF

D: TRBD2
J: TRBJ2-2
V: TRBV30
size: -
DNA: TGTGCCTGGCTGCGGAGTAGCGGGGCCACCGGGGAGCTGTTTTTT
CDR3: CAWLRSSGATGELFF

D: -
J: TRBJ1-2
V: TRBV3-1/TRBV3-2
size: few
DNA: TGTGCCAGCAGCCAAGATCCCCGGGGAGGCTACACCTTC
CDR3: CASSQDPRGGYTF

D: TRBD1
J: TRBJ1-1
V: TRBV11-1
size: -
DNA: TGTGCCAGCAGCTTCTCTCGGGCAGGGGGGACTGAAGCTTTCTTT
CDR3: CASSFSRAGGTEAFF

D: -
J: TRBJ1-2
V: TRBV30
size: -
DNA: TGTGCCTGGAGTGAAGTGGCGCGGGACTATGGCTACACCTTC
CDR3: CAWSEVARDYGYTF

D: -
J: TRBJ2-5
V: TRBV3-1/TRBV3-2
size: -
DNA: TGTGCCAGCAGCCAAGGGTCTCGGGAGACCCAGTACTTC
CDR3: CASSQGSRETQYF

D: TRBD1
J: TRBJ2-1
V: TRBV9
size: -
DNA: TGTGCCAGCAGGGACAGGAGACCCTACAATGAGCAGTTCTTC
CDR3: CASRDRRPYNEQFF

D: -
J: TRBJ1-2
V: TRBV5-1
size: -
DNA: TGCGCCAGCAGCTATTCCCACACTGCCGCCACGGGTGGCTACACCTTC
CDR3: CASSYSHTAATGGYTF

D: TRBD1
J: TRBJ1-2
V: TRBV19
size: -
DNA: TGTGCCAGTAGTACCAACAGGGGAAGCGGCTATGGCTACACCTTC
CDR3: CASSTNRGSGYGYTF

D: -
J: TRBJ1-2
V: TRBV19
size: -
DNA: -
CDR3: CASSIGSAGVGAGTF

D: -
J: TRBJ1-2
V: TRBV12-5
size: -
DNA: TGTGCTAGTGGTTTGGTGTTGGGGCCAGGCGGCTACACCTTC
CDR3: CASGLVLGPGGYTF

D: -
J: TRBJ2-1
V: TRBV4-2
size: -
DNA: TGTGCCAGCAGCCAAGATCGGGAAGAACCCTACAATGAGCAGTTCTTC
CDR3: CASSQDREEPYNEQFF

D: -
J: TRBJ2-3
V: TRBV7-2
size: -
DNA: TGTGCCAGCAGCCCGGGGATATTGGGGTTGGGCGGCGCAGATACGCAGTATTTT
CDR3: CASSPGILGLGGADTQYF

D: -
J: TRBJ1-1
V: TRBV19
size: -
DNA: TGTGCCAGTAGTATTACAGGACGCAACACTGAAGCTTTCTTT
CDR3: CASSITGRNTEAFF

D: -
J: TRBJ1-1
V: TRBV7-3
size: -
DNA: TGTGCCAGCAGCTTAGCGCAGGGGACTGAAGCTTTCTTT
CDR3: CASSLAQGTEAFF

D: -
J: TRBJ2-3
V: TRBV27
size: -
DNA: TGTGCCAGCAGTTTAGGGACAACTAGCACAGATACGCAGTATTTT
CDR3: CASSLGTTSTDTQYF

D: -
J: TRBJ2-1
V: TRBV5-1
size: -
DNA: TGCGCCAGCAGCTTGGACTACTACAATGAGCAGTTCTTC
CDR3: CASSLDYYNEQFF

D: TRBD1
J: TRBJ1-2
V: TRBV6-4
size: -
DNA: TGTGCCAGCAGTGAGCTCTCCGGGACAGGGGGCGCAAATGGCTACACCTTC
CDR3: CASSELSGTGGANGYTF

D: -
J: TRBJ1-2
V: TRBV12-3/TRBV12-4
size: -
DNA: TGTGCCAGCAGCGGACGGGTGGGGAGAGGCTACACCTTC
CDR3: CASSGRVGRGYTF

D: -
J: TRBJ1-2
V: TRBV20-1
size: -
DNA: TGCAGTGCTAGGGGCACGGGGGGCTACACCTTC
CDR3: CSARGTGGYTF

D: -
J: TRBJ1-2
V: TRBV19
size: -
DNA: TGTGCCAGTAGCAAGACAGCTTCAGCTAACTATGGCTACACCTTC
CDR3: CASSKTASANYGYTF

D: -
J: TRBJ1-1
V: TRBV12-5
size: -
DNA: TGTGCTAGTGGTTTGACGGCCTGGGCGGGTTTCGCCACCGAAGCTTTCTTT
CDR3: CASGLTAWAGFATEAFF

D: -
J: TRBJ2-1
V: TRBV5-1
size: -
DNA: TGCGCCAGCAGCTTGGGAGACGGGGGCTACAATGAGCAGTTCTTC
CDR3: CASSLGDGGYNEQFF

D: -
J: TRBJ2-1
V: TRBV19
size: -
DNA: TGTGCCACCAGGGGAAGGAGCTCCTACAATGAGCAGTTCTTC
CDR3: CATRGRSSYNEQFF

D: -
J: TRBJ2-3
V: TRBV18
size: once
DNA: TGTGCCAGCTCATCCCAAACTCAAGATACGCAGTATTTT
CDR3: CASSSQTQDTQYF

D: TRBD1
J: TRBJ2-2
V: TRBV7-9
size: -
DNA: TGTGCCAGCAGCCCCCCGCAAGGGACAGGGGCAGCGAACACCGGGGAGCTGTTTTTT
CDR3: CASSPPQGTGAANTGELFF

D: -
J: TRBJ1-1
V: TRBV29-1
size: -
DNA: TGCAGCGTTCTCCAGGGGAGAAGGGACACTGAAGCTTTCTTT
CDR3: CSVLQGRRDTEAFF

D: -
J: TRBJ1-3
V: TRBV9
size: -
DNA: TGTGCCAGCAGCGTAGACATTTCCGTCTCTGGAAACACCATATATTTT
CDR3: CASSVDISVSGNTIYF

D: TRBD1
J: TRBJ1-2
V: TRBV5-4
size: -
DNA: TGTGCCAGCAAGACAGGGGGGCATGACTATGGCTACACCTTC
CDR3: CASKTGGHDYGYTF

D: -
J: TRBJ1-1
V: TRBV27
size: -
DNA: TGTGCCAGCAGTTTAAGTATGCAGGGTAGGCGGAACACTGAAGCTTTCTTT
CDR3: CASSLSMQGRRNTEAFF

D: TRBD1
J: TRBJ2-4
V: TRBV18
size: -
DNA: TGTGCCAGCTCACCCACAGGGGGGACCAAAAACATTCAGTACTTC
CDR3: CASSPTGGTKNIQYF

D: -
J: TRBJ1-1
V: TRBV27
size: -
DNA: TGTGCCAGCAGTCTAGGCACACCGTTTGGCACTGAAGCTTTCTTT
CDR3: CASSLGTPFGTEAFF

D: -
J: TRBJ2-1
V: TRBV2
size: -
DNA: -
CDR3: CARASPFFGQGGNEQFF

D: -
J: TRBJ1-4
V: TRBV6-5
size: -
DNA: TGTGCCAGCAGGCTGGACAGCCTAAATGAAAAACTGTTTTTT
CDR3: CASRLDSLNEKLFF

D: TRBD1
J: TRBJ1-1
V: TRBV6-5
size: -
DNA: TGTGCCAGCAGCCGACAGGGCGGCATGAACACTGAAGCTTTCTTT
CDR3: CASSRQGGMNTEAFF

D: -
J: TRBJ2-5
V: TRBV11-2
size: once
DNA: TGTGCCAGCAGCTTAACCCCGACCGGGGTGGGGGAGACCCAGTACTTC
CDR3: CASSLTPTGVGETQYF

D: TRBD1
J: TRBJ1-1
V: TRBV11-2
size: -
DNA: TGTGCCAGCAGCCCAGGGACAGGGTTGGCTTTCTTT
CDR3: CASSPGTGLAFF

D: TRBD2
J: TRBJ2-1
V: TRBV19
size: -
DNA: TGTGCCAGTAGTATTGTTAGCGGGGGCTCCTCCTACAATGAGCAGTTCTTC
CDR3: CASSIVSGGSSYNEQFF

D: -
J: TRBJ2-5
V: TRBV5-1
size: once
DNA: TGCGCCAGCAGCTTGGCGGAGGCGGGAAAGACCCAGTACTTC
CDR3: CASSLAEAGKTQYF

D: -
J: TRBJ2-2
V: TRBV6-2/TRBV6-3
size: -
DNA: TGTGCCAGCAGTTACCTGGGGGCGGGCACCGGGGAGCTGTTTTTT
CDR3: CASSYLGAGTGELFF

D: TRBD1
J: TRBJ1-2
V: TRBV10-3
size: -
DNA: TGTGCCATCAGCCAACCGGGACAGGGGGACGATGGCTACACCTTC
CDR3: CAISQPGQGDDGYTF

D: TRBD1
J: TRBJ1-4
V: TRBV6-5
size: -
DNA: TGTGCCAGCACCAGACAGGGGAGAGGGGACGAAAAACTGTTTTTT
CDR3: CASTRQGRGDEKLFF